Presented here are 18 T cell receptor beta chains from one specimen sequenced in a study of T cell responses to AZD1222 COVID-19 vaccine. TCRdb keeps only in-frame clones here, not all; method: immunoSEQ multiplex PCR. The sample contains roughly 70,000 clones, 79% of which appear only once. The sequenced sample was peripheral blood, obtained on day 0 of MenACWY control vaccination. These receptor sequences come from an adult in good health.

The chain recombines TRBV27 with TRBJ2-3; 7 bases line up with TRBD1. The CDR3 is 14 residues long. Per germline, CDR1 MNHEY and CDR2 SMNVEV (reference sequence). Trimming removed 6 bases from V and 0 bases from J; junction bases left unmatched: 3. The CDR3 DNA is TGTGCCAGCAGAACGGGACAGAGCACAGATACGCAGTATTTT. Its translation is CASRTGQSTDTQYF.

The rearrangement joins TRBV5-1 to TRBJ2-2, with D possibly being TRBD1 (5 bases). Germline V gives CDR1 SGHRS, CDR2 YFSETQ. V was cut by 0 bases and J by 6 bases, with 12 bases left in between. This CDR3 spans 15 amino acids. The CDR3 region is CASSLGAWGSGELFF. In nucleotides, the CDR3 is TGCGCCAGCAGCTTGGGGGCGTGGGGCTCCGGGGAGCTGTTTTTT.

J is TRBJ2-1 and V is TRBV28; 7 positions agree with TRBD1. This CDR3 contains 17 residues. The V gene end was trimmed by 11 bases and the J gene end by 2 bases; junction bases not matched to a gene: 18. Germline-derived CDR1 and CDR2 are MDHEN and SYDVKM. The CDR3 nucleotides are TGTGCCTGCTCGACAGGGAGATGGAAACGGGCCTACAATGAGCAGTTCTTC. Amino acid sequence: CACSTGRWKRAYNEQFF. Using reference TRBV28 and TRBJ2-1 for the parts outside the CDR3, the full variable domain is DVKVTQSSRYLVKRTGEKVFLECVQDMDHENMFWYRQDPGLGLRLIYFSYDVKMKEKGDIPEGYSVSREKKERFSLILESASTNQTSMYLCACSTGRWKRAYNEQFFGPGTRLTVL.

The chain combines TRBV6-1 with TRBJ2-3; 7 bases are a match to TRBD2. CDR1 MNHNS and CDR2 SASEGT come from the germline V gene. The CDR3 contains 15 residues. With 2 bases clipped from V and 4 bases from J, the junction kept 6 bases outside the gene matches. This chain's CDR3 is CASSEMAGVADTQYF. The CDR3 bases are TGTGCCAGCAGTGAAATGGCGGGAGTGGCAGATACGCAGTATTTT.

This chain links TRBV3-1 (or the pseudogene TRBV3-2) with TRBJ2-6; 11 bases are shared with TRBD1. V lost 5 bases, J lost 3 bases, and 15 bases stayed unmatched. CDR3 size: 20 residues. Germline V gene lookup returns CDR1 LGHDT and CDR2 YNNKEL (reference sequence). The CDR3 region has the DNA TGTGCCAGCAGCGCAAGGCCCACCGGGACAGGGGGATTTGGGGCCAACGTCCTGACTTTC. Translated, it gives CASSARPTGTGGFGANVLTF.

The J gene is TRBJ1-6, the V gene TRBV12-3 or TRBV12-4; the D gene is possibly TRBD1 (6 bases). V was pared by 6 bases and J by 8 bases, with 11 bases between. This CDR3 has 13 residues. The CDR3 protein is CASSVNRDSPLHF. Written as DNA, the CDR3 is TGTGCCAGCAGCGTCAACAGGGATTCACCCCTCCACTTT.

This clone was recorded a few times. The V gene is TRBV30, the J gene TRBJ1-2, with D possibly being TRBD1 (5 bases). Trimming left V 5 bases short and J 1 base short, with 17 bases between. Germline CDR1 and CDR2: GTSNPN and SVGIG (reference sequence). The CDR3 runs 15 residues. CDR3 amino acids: CAWELPGRVNYGYTF. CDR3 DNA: TGTGCCTGGGAGCTCCCAGGGAGGGTTAACTATGGCTACACCTTC.

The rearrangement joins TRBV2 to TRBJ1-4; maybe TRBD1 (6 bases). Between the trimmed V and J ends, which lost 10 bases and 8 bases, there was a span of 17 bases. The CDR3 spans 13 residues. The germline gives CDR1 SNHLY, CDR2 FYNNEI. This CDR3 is CATRGGALEKLFF. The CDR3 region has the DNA TGTGCCACCCGGGGGGGGGCGTTGGAAAAACTGTTTTTT.

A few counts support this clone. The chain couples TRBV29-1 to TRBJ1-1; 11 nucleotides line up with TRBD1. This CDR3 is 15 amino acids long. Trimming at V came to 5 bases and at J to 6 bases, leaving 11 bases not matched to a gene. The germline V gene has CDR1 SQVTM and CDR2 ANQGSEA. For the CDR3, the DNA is TGCAGCGTTTTACTTCCCGGACAGGGGGCTGCTGAAGCTTTCTTT. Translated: CSVLLPGQGAAEAFF.

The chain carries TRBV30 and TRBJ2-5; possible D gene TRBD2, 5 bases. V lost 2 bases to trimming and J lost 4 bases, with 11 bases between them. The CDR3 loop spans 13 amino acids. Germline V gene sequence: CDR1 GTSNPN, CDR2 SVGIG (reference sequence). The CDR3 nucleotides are TGTGCCTGGAGTATAGGACGGGGAGAGACCCAGTACTTC. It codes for CAWSIGRGETQYF.

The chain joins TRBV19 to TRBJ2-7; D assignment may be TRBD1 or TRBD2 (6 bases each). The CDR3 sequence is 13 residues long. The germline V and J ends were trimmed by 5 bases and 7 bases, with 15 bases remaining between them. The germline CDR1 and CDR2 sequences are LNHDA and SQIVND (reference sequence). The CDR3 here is CASSASRGGEQYF. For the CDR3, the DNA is TGTGCCAGTAGTGCGTCCCGAGGGGGGGAGCAGTACTTC.

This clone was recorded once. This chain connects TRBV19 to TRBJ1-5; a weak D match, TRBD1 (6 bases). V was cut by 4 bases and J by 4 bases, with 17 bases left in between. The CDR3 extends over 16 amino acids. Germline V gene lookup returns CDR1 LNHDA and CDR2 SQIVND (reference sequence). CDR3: CASSTREGGWNQPQHF. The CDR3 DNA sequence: TGTGCCAGTAGTACCCGCGAGGGGGGCTGGAATCAGCCCCAGCATTTT.

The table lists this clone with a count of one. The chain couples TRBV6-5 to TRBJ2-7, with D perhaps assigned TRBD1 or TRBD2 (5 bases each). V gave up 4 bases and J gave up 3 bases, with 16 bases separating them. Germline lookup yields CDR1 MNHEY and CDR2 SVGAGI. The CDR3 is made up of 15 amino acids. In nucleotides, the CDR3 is TGTGCCAGCAGTTGGAAAGAGGGGCCCGGCTACGAGCAGTACTTC. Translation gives CASSWKEGPGYEQYF.

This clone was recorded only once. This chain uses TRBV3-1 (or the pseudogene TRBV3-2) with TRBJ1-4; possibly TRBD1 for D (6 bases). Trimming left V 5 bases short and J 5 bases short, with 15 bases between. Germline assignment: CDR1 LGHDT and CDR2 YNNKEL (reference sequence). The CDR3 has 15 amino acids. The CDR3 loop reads CASSEGGGDNEKLFF. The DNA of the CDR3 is TGTGCCAGCAGCGAAGGGGGGGGCGACAATGAAAAACTGTTTTTT.

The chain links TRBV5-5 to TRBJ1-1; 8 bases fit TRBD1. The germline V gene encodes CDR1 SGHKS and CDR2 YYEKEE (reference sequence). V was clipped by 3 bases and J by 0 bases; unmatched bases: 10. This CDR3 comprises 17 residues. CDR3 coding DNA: TGTGCCAGCAGCTCATCCGGACAGGGATTTATGAACACTGAAGCTTTCTTT. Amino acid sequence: CASSSSGQGFMNTEAFF.

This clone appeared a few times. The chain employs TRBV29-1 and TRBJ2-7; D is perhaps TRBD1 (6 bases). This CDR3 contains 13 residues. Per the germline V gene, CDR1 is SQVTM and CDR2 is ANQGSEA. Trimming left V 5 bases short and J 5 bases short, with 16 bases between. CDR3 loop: CSVISTGQDEQYF. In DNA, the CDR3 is TGCAGCGTTATAAGTACAGGGCAAGACGAGCAGTACTTC.

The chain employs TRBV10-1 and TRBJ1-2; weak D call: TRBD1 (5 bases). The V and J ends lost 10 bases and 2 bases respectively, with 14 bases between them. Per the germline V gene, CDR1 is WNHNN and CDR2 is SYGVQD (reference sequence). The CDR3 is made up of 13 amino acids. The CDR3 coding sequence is TGCGCCACCAAAGGGTACAGGAACTATGGCTACACCTTC. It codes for CATKGYRNYGYTF.

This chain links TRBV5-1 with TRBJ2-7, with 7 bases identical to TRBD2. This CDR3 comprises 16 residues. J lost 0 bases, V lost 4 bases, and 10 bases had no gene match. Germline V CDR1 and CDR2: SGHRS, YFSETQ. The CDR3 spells CASSTSPGTTSYEQYF. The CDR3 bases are TGCGCCAGCAGCACCTCTCCCGGGACTACCTCCTACGAGCAGTACTTC.